The subject of this entry is one T cell receptor (beta chain). The sample is drawn from a study of low-dose radiotherapy and immunotherapy resistance in tumors. Covering alpha and beta chains, TRAV- and TRBV-specific primers were used for the first-strand cDNA. TCRs were put through approximately 20 PCR cycles of amplification with Phusion. A constant-region primer and the V-primer adapter served as the primer pair. MiXCR, applied by TCRdb to the reads, yields one record per CDR3 protein. The table records thousands of distinct CDR3 sequences, about 53% of them present only once. This CDR3 region has 15 residues. CDR1 is LNHDA, CDR2 SQIVND, per germline (reference sequence). The V gene lost 2 bases and the J gene lost 0 bases, with 8 bases spanning the gap.

The rearrangement links TRBV19 to TRBJ1-5; D is unclear. This TCR was recovered from a human donor with advanced metastatic prostate, ovarian, gallbladder or colorectal cancer (not recorded which). This table probably holds off-target reads from a library built for another chain. CDR3 protein: CASSIYGNSNQPQHF. The CDR3 region has the DNA TGTGCCAGTAGTATATACGGTAATAGCAATCAGCCCCAGCATTTT.